This TCR beta chain was captured by sequencing in a study of cytomegalovirus exposure and HLA in healthy donors. A multiplex PCR was run with 60 Vbeta primers and 13 Jbeta primers. Some clones are missing from TCRdb's copy, which holds only in-frame ones; the method was immunoSEQ multiplex PCR. The sample contains roughly 150,000 clones, 80% of which appear only once. The CDR3 spans 17 residues. The germline V gene encodes CDR1 SGHRS and CDR2 YFSETQ. Trimming cost V 0 bases and J 2 bases; bases outside gene matches: 9. The sample taken for sequencing was PBMCs. This receptor was identified in a woman aged 40 to 49 in good health and CMV-seronegative. This chain uses TRBV5-1 with TRBJ2-3, with TRBD2 matching over 7 bases. CDR3 nucleotides: TGCGCCAGCAGCTTGGCGGGCGGGAGTCAGTACACAGATACGCAGTATTTT. Protein: CASSLAGGSQYTDTQYF.